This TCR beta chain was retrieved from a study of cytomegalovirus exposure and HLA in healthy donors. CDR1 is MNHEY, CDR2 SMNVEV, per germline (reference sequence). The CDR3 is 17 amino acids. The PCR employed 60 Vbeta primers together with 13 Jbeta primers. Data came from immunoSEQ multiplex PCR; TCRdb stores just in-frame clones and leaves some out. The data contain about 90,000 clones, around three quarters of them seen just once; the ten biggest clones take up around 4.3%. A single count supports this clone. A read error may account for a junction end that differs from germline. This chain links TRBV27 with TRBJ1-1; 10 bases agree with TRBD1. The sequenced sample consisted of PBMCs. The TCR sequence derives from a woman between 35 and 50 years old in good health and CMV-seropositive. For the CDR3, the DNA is TGTGCCAGCCGTTTCACGACAGGGGGCTTGACTAACACTGAAGCTTTCTTT. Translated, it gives CASRFTTGGLTNTEAFF.